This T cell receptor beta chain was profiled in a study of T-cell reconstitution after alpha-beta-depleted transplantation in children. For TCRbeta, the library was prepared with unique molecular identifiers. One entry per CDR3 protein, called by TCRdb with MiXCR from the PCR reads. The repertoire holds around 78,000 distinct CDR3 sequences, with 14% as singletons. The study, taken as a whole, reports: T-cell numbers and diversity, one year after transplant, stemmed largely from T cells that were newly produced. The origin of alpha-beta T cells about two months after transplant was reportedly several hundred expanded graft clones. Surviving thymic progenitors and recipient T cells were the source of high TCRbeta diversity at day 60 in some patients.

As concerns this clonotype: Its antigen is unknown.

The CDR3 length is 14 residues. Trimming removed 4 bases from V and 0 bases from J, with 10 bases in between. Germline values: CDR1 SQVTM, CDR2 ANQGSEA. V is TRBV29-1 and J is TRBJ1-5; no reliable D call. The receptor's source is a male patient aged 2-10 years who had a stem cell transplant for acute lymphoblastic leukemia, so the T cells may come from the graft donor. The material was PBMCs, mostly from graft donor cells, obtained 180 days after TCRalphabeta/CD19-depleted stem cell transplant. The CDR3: CSVGDFYSNQPQHF. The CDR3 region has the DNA TGCAGCGTTGGCGATTTTTATAGCAATCAGCCCCAGCATTTT.